This entry features one T cell receptor beta chain sequence. Measured with immunoSEQ multiplex PCR; TCRdb has only the in-frame clones, and not every one. Found here are 150,000 to 200,000 clones, around 85% of them singletons; the top ten hold about 5%. The data were obtained in a study of blood T cell repertoires in COVID-19. CDR3 size: 15 residues. Germline trimming cut 6 bases from V and 7 bases from J; bases unmatched to any gene: 13. Germline V gene sequence: CDR1 MNHEY, CDR2 SVGAGI. The rearrangement uses TRBV6-5 and TRBJ2-7; 9 bases agree with TRBD1. The sequence derives from a human donor in a cohort sampled during active COVID-19. The sample taken for sequencing was peripheral blood. The CDR3 region has the DNA TGTGCCAGCAGCCCAAGGACAGGGGCCCAGAGGGAGCAGTACTTC. This sequence encodes CASSPRTGAQREQYF.